The rows below give T cell receptor beta chains drawn from one sample of a study of cytomegalovirus exposure and HLA in healthy donors. Sequencing used immunoSEQ multiplex PCR; TCRdb keeps in-frame clones, though not all of them. The data hold under 200,000 clones, with around four fifths observed a single time. The sequenced sample was PBMCs. All receptors derive from a man under 40 in good health and CMV-seronegative. Each CDR3 is given with its conserved first and last residue. Each record gives: V gene, clone size, CDR3 length, J gene, D gene, CDR3 protein, CDR3 DNA. The D gene is left open where the match is weak. Some rows mark clone size as missing; the rest say once, few, many or name a class of expanded clone.

v_gene: TRBV27
abundance: .
len: 17
j_gene: TRBJ2-1
d_gene: .
CDR3aa: CASSFSGDRLDDDEQFF
CDR3nt: TGTGCCAGCAGTTTTAGCGGAGACCGACTAGATGATGATGAGCAGTTCTTC

v_gene: TRBV21-1
abundance: .
len: 16
j_gene: TRBJ1-2
d_gene: .
CDR3aa: CASSKDSLRGNYGYTF
CDR3nt: TGTGCCAGCAGCAAAGATTCCCTACGGGGTAACTATGGCTACACCTTC

v_gene: TRBV15
abundance: .
len: 14
j_gene: TRBJ2-5
d_gene: .
CDR3aa: CATRDLSGWETQYF
CDR3nt: TGTGCCACCAGGGACCTCTCGGGGTGGGAGACCCAGTACTTC

v_gene: TRBV19
abundance: .
len: 16
j_gene: TRBJ1-1
d_gene: TRBD1
CDR3aa: CASSILRTGMNTEAFF
CDR3nt: TGTGCCAGTAGTATATTACGGACAGGGATGAACACTGAAGCTTTCTTT

v_gene: TRBV6-5
abundance: few
len: 15
j_gene: TRBJ2-5
d_gene: .
CDR3aa: CASSPGRGRGETQYF
CDR3nt: TGTGCCAGCAGCCCAGGGCGGGGGCGCGGGGAGACCCAGTACTTC

v_gene: TRBV10-1
abundance: once
len: 14
j_gene: TRBJ2-1
d_gene: TRBD2
CDR3aa: CASSSSGSWDEQFF
CDR3nt: TGCGCCAGCAGTTCTAGCGGGAGTTGGGATGAGCAGTTCTTC

v_gene: TRBV30
abundance: .
len: 14
j_gene: TRBJ2-2
d_gene: .
CDR3aa: CAWTADANTGELFF
CDR3nt: TGTGCCTGGACTGCAGATGCGAACACCGGGGAGCTGTTTTTT

v_gene: TRBV6-1
abundance: .
len: 15
j_gene: TRBJ2-2
d_gene: TRBD1
CDR3aa: CASNRDRVDTGELFF
CDR3nt: TGTGCCAGCAATCGGGACAGGGTAGACACCGGGGAGCTGTTTTTT

v_gene: TRBV10-1
abundance: .
len: 15
j_gene: TRBJ2-3
d_gene: TRBD2
CDR3aa: CASSELLAGPDTQYF
CDR3nt: TGCGCCAGCAGTGAGTTGCTAGCGGGCCCAGATACGCAGTATTTT

v_gene: TRBV4-3
abundance: .
len: 14
j_gene: TRBJ2-7
d_gene: .
CDR3aa: CASSQGPQSYEQYF
CDR3nt: TGCGCCAGCAGCCAGGGGCCACAAAGCTACGAGCAGTACTTC

v_gene: TRBV28
abundance: few
len: 17
j_gene: TRBJ2-5
d_gene: TRBD2
CDR3aa: CASSLLGLAGKLETQYF
CDR3nt: TGTGCCAGCAGTTTATTGGGACTAGCGGGGAAGTTAGAGACCCAGTACTTC

v_gene: TRBV7-2
abundance: few
len: 17
j_gene: TRBJ2-7
d_gene: TRBD2
CDR3aa: CASSYALAGVGTYEQYF
CDR3nt: TGTGCCAGCAGCTATGCACTAGCGGGAGTCGGGACCTACGAGCAGTACTTC

v_gene: TRBV28
abundance: .
len: 14
j_gene: TRBJ1-2
d_gene: .
CDR3aa: CASSLGRGGYGYTF
CDR3nt: TGTGCCAGCAGTTTAGGTAGGGGCGGCTATGGCTACACCTTC

v_gene: TRBV7-3
abundance: .
len: 14
j_gene: TRBJ1-6
d_gene: .
CDR3aa: CASSLSIRGSPLHF
CDR3nt: TGTGCCAGCAGCTTAAGTATCCGAGGCTCACCCCTCCACTTT

v_gene: TRBV5-1
abundance: .
len: 15
j_gene: TRBJ2-5
d_gene: .
CDR3aa: CASSPSAGEGVTQYF
CDR3nt: TGCGCCAGCAGCCCTTCTGCCGGAGAGGGGGTGACCCAGTACTTC

v_gene: TRBV10-3
abundance: once
len: 14
j_gene: TRBJ1-5
d_gene: TRBD1
CDR3aa: CAISGDRANQPQHF
CDR3nt: TGTGCCATCAGTGGGGACAGGGCGAATCAGCCCCAGCATTTT